The rows below give T cell receptor beta chains drawn from one sample of a study of CD8 T cells in ankylosing spondylitis. TCRdb redid the calling of the 5' RACE reads with MiXCR, one entry per CDR3 protein. Here the sample spans 200,000 to 250,000 distinct CDR3 sequences, 7.5% to 9.5% being singletons. Sequenced sample: blood, either unsorted or a sorted T cell fraction (not recorded which). The receptor set was obtained from a female donor with ankylosing spondylitis or in good health (not recorded which). Each CDR3 is given with its conserved first and last residue. A D gene is named only where the DNA matches it firmly. Clone size is shown for a subset of rows, as once, few, many or a class of expanded clone.

CDR3 protein | CDR3 DNA | V gene | D gene | clone size | J gene
CASSFGRGAIQPQHF | TGTGCCAGCAGCTTCGGTCGGGGGGCCATTCAGCCCCAGCATTTT | TRBV5-5 | NA | many | TRBJ1-5
CAISEGKGLALTDTQYF | TGTGCCATCAGTGAGGGGAAGGGACTAGCGCTTACCGATACGCAGTATTTT | TRBV10-3 | TRBD2 | many | TRBJ2-3
CATSDPSGARYNEQFF | TGTGCCACCAGTGACCCGTCAGGGGCACGATACAATGAGCAGTTCTTC | TRBV24-1 | NA | many | TRBJ2-1
CSVARGYTEAFF | TGCAGCGTTGCTCGGGGGTACACTGAAGCTTTCTTT | TRBV29-1 | NA | many | TRBJ1-1
CASSLAGTALEQFF | TGTGCCAGCAGCTTAGCCGGGACTGCATTGGAGCAGTTCTTC | TRBV7-9 | NA | few | TRBJ2-1
CSVYEGGTQETQYF | TGCAGTGTATACGAAGGGGGGACCCAAGAGACCCAGTACTTC | TRBV20-1 | NA | many | TRBJ2-5
CASSSPTSVYANEQYF | TGTGCCAGCAGTTCGCCGACTAGCGTGTACGCGAACGAGCAGTACTTC | TRBV12-3/TRBV12-4 | TRBD2 | many | TRBJ2-7
CATSKVWSGPGLPPQHF | TGTGCCACCAGCAAGGTATGGTCGGGCCCCGGCCTCCCGCCCCAGCATTTT | TRBV15 | NA | many | TRBJ1-5
CASSQLALPETQYF | TGTGCCAGCAGCCAACTGGCGCTTCCGGAGACCCAGTACTTC | TRBV6-1 | NA | many | TRBJ2-5
CAWTGDQHGYTF | TGTGCCTGGACCGGGGACCAGCATGGCTACACCTTC | TRBV30 | NA | many | TRBJ1-2
CASSLADTGELFF | TGCGCCAGCAGCTTGGCGGACACCGGGGAGCTGTTTTTT | TRBV5-1 | NA | NA | TRBJ2-2
CASSAGGQGVGYTF | TGTGCCAGCAGCGCCGGGGGGCAGGGGGTTGGCTACACCTTC | TRBV7-2 | TRBD1 | few | TRBJ1-2
CASRAGTSGFYYEQYF | TGTGCCAGCAGGGCCGGGACTAGCGGTTTTTACTACGAGCAGTACTTC | TRBV2 | TRBD2 | many | TRBJ2-7
CASSPLDLNTGELFF | TGTGCCAGCAGCCCCCTAGACCTGAACACCGGGGAGCTGTTTTTT | TRBV12-3/TRBV12-4 | NA | many | TRBJ2-2
CASSPEGISYEQYF | TGCGCCAGCAGCCCCGAGGGGATTTCCTACGAGCAGTACTTC | TRBV5-1 | NA | few | TRBJ2-7
CASSYGTYEQYF | TGTGCCAGCAGTTACGGGACCTACGAGCAGTACTTC | TRBV6-5 | NA | many | TRBJ2-7
CASFTGRGANNEQFF | TGCGCCAGCTTCACAGGGAGGGGCGCGAACAATGAGCAGTTCTTC | TRBV5-1 | NA | many | TRBJ2-1
CASSPGWRTNTEAFF | TGTGCCAGTAGCCCTGGATGGCGCACGAACACTGAAGCTTTCTTT | TRBV19 | NA | many | TRBJ1-1
CASSGKFRGQETQYF | TGTGCCAGCAGCGGTAAATTTAGGGGACAAGAGACCCAGTACTTC | TRBV11-2 | NA | many | TRBJ2-5
CASSLEGGEGNGYTF | TGTGCCAGCAGCTTGGAGGGAGGGGAAGGGAATGGCTACACCTTC | TRBV5-5 | NA | many | TRBJ1-2
CASTPAVTGGTYEQYF | TGTGCCAGCACCCCCGCAGTGACAGGGGGCACCTACGAGCAGTACTTC | TRBV6-2/TRBV6-3 | TRBD1 | many | TRBJ2-7
CASGGNYNEQFF | TGCGCCAGCGGGGGGAACTACAATGAGCAGTTCTTC | TRBV4-3 | NA | many | TRBJ2-1
CASSLDLDLNTEAFF | TGTGCCAGCAGCTTGGATCTGGATTTGAACACTGAAGCTTTCTTT | TRBV7-8 | NA | few | TRBJ1-1
CASSPRLDQTSDGNTIYF | TGTGCCAGCTCACCGCGCCTAGACCAAACTTCGGATGGAAACACCATATATTTT | TRBV18 | NA | many | TRBJ1-3
CSVRDSNQPQHF | TGCAGCGTGAGGGATAGCAATCAGCCCCAGCATTTT | TRBV29-1 | NA | many | TRBJ1-5
CASSLTGGDNQPQHF | TGTGCCAGCTCACTGACAGGGGGGGACAATCAGCCCCAGCATTTT | TRBV18 | TRBD1 | few | TRBJ1-5
CASSANNEQFF | TGTGCCAGCAGCGCCAACAATGAGCAGTTCTTC | TRBV7-2 | NA | few | TRBJ2-1
CASSLTGTPGANVLTF | TGTGCCAGCAGCCTTACCGGGACCCCTGGGGCCAACGTCCTGACTTTC | TRBV7-9 | NA | few | TRBJ2-6
CASSEADYEQYF | TGCGCCAGCAGTGAGGCCGACTACGAGCAGTACTTC | TRBV10-2 | NA | many | TRBJ2-7
CSAGTGADTQYF | TGCAGTGCTGGGACTGGGGCAGATACGCAGTATTTT | TRBV20-1 | NA | many | TRBJ2-3
CASSLVGMAIDGYTF | TGCGCCAGCAGCTTGGTAGGAATGGCTATTGATGGCTACACCTTC | TRBV5-1 | NA | many | TRBJ1-2
CASSPGTGGLDEQFF | TGTGCCAGCTCCCCCGGGACAGGGGGCTTAGATGAGCAGTTCTTC | TRBV18 | TRBD1 | many | TRBJ2-1
CASSQGRRLAGAYEQYF | TGTGCCAGCAGCCAAGGCCGCAGACTAGCGGGAGCCTACGAGCAGTACTTC | TRBV14 | TRBD2 | few | TRBJ2-7
CASSLILAEGTDTQYF | TGTGCCAGCAGTTTAATCCTAGCGGAGGGCACAGATACGCAGTATTTT | TRBV12-3/TRBV12-4 | TRBD2 | many | TRBJ2-3
CASSLGGIYLETQYF | TGCGCCAGCAGCTTAGGAGGGATTTATCTGGAGACCCAGTACTTC | TRBV5-1 | NA | many | TRBJ2-5
CSVRQGGPYEQYF | TGCAGCGTCAGACAGGGTGGACCCTACGAGCAGTACTTC | TRBV29-1 | TRBD1 | many | TRBJ2-7
CSVEDGQGTEQYF | TGCAGCGTTGAAGATGGGCAGGGGACCGAGCAGTACTTC | TRBV29-1 | NA | many | TRBJ2-7
CASSLSFTGVREYGYTF | TGTGCCAGCAGCTTGTCATTTACAGGGGTTCGGGAATATGGCTACACCTTC | TRBV7-8 | TRBD1 | many | TRBJ1-2
CASSPQGSMGEQYF | TGCGCCAGCAGCCCTCAGGGCTCCATGGGCGAGCAGTACTTC | TRBV5-1 | NA | few | TRBJ2-7
CSARVPWLDHNEQFF | TGCAGTGCTAGAGTCCCTTGGCTAGACCACAATGAGCAGTTCTTC | TRBV20-1 | NA | NA | TRBJ2-1
CASSLVRAVTETQYF | TGTGCCAGCAGCTTGGTCAGGGCCGTAACAGAGACCCAGTACTTC | TRBV5-6 | NA | many | TRBJ2-5
CASSVGASVYEQYF | TGTGCCAGCAGCGTAGGTGCCTCCGTCTACGAGCAGTACTTC | TRBV9 | NA | many | TRBJ2-7
CASSRGQVQNTGELFF | TGTGCCAGCAGTAGGGGACAGGTTCAAAACACCGGGGAGCTGTTTTTT | TRBV12-3/TRBV12-4 | TRBD1 | many | TRBJ2-2
CSASDDYGYTF | TGCAGTGCTAGTGACGACTATGGCTACACCTTC | TRBV20-1 | NA | many | TRBJ1-2
CASSLGSDRYEQYF | TGCGCCAGCAGCTTGGGTAGCGACCGCTACGAGCAGTACTTC | TRBV5-1 | NA | many | TRBJ2-7